Below, one T cell receptor beta chain is given with its context. Trimming took 1 base from V and 5 from J, leaving 12 bases between them. CDR1 MRHNA and CDR2 SNTAGT come from the germline V gene. The CDR3 consists of 14 residues. This sample was taken from a study of shared T cell receptors in the human thymus. Repertoires were generated with immunoSEQ multiplex PCR, while TCRdb's copy carries only in-frame clones and drops some. Altogether about 660,000 clones are present, around 87% being singletons, with the ten largest covering 0.0085% to 0.012%. The data were also submitted as part of a second study, on human thymus T cells. This second study says: Among the donors, all were healthy Finnish infants having corrective surgery for congenital heart defects. An apparent bias in V and J gene usage was seen in thymic and blood repertoires. Related research described strongly overlapping thymic repertoires in unrelated people.

The TCR comes from a boy in the first two years of life with a congenital heart defect. V is TRBV6-4 and J is TRBJ2-7, with a weak D call TRBD1 (5 bases). What was sequenced was thymocytes. CDR3 nucleotides: TGTGCCAGCAGTGACTTTTGGGGCTCGCACGAGCAGTACTTC. Translation: CASSDFWGSHEQYF.